This passage covers 30 T cell receptor beta chains from one sample sequenced in a study of T cells in Graves' hyperthyroidism and ophthalmopathy. Amplification of TCR beta CDR3 regions was performed using RNA transcripts as template. Primed by the HTBI set, a first-round RT-PCR was run on the TCR CDR3. TCRdb used MiXCR to reprocess the multiplex PCR reads, holding one entry per CDR3 protein. The sample has fewer than 450,000 distinct CDR3 sequences, about a sixth seen once. Sequencing used blood. These receptors all stem from a woman aged 30 to 39 with Graves' hyperthyroidism that later progressed to Graves' ophthalmopathy.

This clonotype came up many times. This sequence joins TRBV28 and TRBJ1-1; tentative D call: TRBD1 (5 bases). With 3 bases removed from V and 0 bases from J, the gap between germline ends came to 11 bases. Germline loops: CDR1 MDHEN, CDR2 SYDVKM. The CDR3 covers 15 residues. DNA of the CDR3: TGTGCCAGCAGTTTGTTCAGACAGCTGAACACTGAAGCTTTCTTT. Its protein product is CASSLFRQLNTEAFF.

This clonotype was observed a handful of times. The chain is built from TRBV3-1 and TRBJ1-1; D is unclear. V lost 2 bases and J lost 4, with 17 bases in between. Germline CDR1 reads LGHDT; CDR2 reads YNNKEL (reference sequence). This CDR3 spans 16 amino acids. The CDR3: CASSQRSYYEGTEAFF. The CDR3 bases are TGTGCCAGCAGCCAACGCTCTTACTATGAGGGCACTGAAGCTTTCTTT.

CDR3 in amino acids: CASSFGPGQVIYGYTF. CDR3 bases: TGTGCCAGCAGTTTTGGCCCGGGACAGGTGATCTATGGCTACACCTTC. V and J are TRBV12-3 or TRBV12-4 and TRBJ1-2; 8 positions match TRBD1. The V gene end was trimmed by 3 bases and the J gene end by 4 bases; junction bases not matched to a gene: 10. The CDR3 has 16 residues.

To note about this clonotype: Given a much more abundant clone one base away, this may be a read error. CDR3 region: CATSKDRSGANVPTF. The CDR3 DNA follows: TGTGCCACCAGCAAGGACAGGTCTGGGGCCAACGTCCCGACTTTC. This sequence joins TRBV15 and TRBJ2-6, with TRBD1 identical over 7 bases. CDR1 LNHNV and CDR2 YYDKDF come from the germline V gene (reference sequence). CDR3 length equals 15 residues.

This clonotype appeared many times. The chain carries TRBV30 and TRBJ2-6, with D possibly being TRBD2 (6 bases). Looked up from germline, CDR1 is GTSNPN and CDR2 is SVGIG (reference sequence). The CDR3 is 14 residues long. Trimming pared 5 bases from V and 0 bases from J, leaving 8 bases between. CDR3 loop: CAWLGGSGANVLTF. The DNA of the CDR3 is TGTGCCTGGCTCGGGGGCTCTGGGGCCAACGTCCTGACTTTC.

This clonotype was counted ten times or more. This chain uses TRBV6-1 with TRBJ2-7; tentative D call: TRBD1 (5 bases). Germline lookup yields CDR1 MNHNS and CDR2 SASEGT. The V and J ends lost 6 bases and 2 bases respectively, with 14 bases between them. The CDR3 has 14 residues. CDR3 protein: CASSPDSYPYEQYF. The CDR3 DNA follows: TGTGCCAGCAGCCCCGACAGCTACCCCTACGAGCAGTACTTC.

This clonotype was recorded many times. V usage is TRBV10-1 and J usage is TRBJ1-2; maybe TRBD1 (6 bases). The CDR3 length is 14 residues. Trimming took 6 bases from V and 3 from J, leaving 14 bases between them. CDR1 and CDR2 (germline): WNHNN, SYGVQD (reference sequence). CDR3 protein: CASSSGQGDYGYTF. The CDR3 coding sequence is TGCGCCAGCAGCTCGGGACAAGGCGACTATGGCTACACCTTC.

This clonotype occurred many times. The chain couples TRBV29-1 to TRBJ2-5; 7 bases align to TRBD1. This CDR3 contains 14 residues. With V trimmed by 2 bases and J by 2 bases, 5 bases remained unmatched. CDR1 and CDR2 (germline): SQVTM, ANQGSEA. CDR3 region: CSVEKGQNQETQYF. The DNA of the CDR3 is TGCAGCGTTGAAAAGGGACAGAATCAAGAGACCCAGTACTTC.

In this sample, this clonotype turned up a few times. This rearrangement joins TRBV30 to TRBJ1-2; TRBD1 aligns across 7 bases. J was trimmed by 7 bases and V by 5 bases; bases with no gene match: 4. The CDR3 loop spans 11 amino acids. CDR1 GTSNPN and CDR2 SVGIG come from the germline V gene (reference sequence). The DNA for the CDR3 is TGTGCCTGGGACAGGGAGAGTGGCTACACCTTC. This gives the protein CAWDRESGYTF.

The chain recombines TRBV7-9 with TRBJ1-2; no reliable D call. Germline loops: CDR1 SEHNR, CDR2 FQNEAQ (reference sequence). This CDR3 has 13 amino acids. Trimming cost V 5 bases and J 2 bases, with 9 bases left between them. CDR3 DNA sequence: TGTGCCAGCAGCCGTATGACGAACTATGGCTACACCTTC. Amino acids: CASSRMTNYGYTF. Full variable domain (missing parts from reference TRBV7-9 and TRBJ1-2): DTGVSQNPRHKITKRGQNVTFRCDPISEHNRLYWYRQTLGQGPEFLTYFQNEAQLEKSRLLSDRFSAERPKGSFSTLEIQRTEQGDSAMYLCASSRMTNYGYTFGSGTRLTVV.

This clonotype came up a few times. This CDR3 reads CAWSVPAPGTGKRDTQYF. CDR3 DNA sequence: TGTGCCTGGAGTGTCCCAGCACCAGGGACAGGGAAGCGAGATACGCAGTATTTT. The chain combines TRBV30 with TRBJ2-3, with 9 bases matching TRBD1. In germline, CDR1 is GTSNPN, CDR2 SVGIG (reference sequence). This CDR3 is built from 18 residues. Trimming cost V 0 bases and J 5 bases; bases outside gene matches: 15.

This clonotype was observed at least ten times. The CDR3 bases are TGTGCCAGCAGTTACGGATTAAACAATGAGCAGTTCTTC. The encoded protein is CASSYGLNNEQFF. The rearrangement joins TRBV2 to TRBJ2-1; D unresolved. Trimming took off 5 bases at V and 5 bases at J, with 10 bases between the two ends. Germline V gene sequence: CDR1 SNHLY, CDR2 FYNNEI. The CDR3 runs to 13 residues. Complete variable domain (other parts from reference TRBV2 and TRBJ2-1): EPEVTQTPSHQVTQMGQEVILRCVPISNHLYFYWYRQILGQKVEFLVSFYNNEISEKSEIFDDQFSVERPDGSNFTLKIRSTKLEDSAMYFCASSYGLNNEQFFGPGTRLTVL.

V usage is TRBV19 and J usage is TRBJ2-7, with 12 bases matching TRBD2. J was trimmed by 3 bases and V by 3 bases; bases with no gene match: 15. The CDR3 totals 19 residues. The V gene's germline CDR1 is LNHDA and CDR2 SQIVND (reference sequence). Here the CDR3 reads CASSILPPGTSGRSYEQYF. CDR3 bases: TGTGCCAGTAGTATTCTCCCCCCCGGGACTAGCGGGCGTAGCTACGAGCAGTACTTC.

The rearrangement links TRBV6-1 to TRBJ2-7; D is possibly TRBD1 (6 bases). Germline CDR1 is MNHNS and CDR2 is SASEGT. This CDR3 contains 14 residues. V was pared by 6 bases and J by 4 bases, with 16 bases between. The CDR3 region has the DNA TGTGCCAGCAGATCCCCGGGACACAATTACGAGCAGTACTTC. Amino acids: CASRSPGHNYEQYF.

The table lists this clonotype with many counts. The V call is TRBV11-1, the J call TRBJ2-1, with TRBD2 matching 14 bases. Trimming removed 3 bases from V and 2 bases from J; junction bases left unmatched: 18. The length of the CDR3 is 22 residues. The germline V gene encodes CDR1 SGHAT and CDR2 FQDESV (reference sequence). CDR3 sequence: CASSFSYYSGLAGDFAYNEQFF. CDR3 nucleotides: TGTGCCAGCAGCTTCAGCTATTATTCGGGACTAGCGGGAGATTTCGCCTACAATGAGCAGTTCTTC.

This clonotype was found a few times. This chain links TRBV19 with TRBJ2-1, with 13 bases matching TRBD2. The J segment lost 6 bases and the V segment lost 5 bases, leaving 4 bases of the junction unmatched. This CDR3 is built from 15 residues. Germline-derived CDR1 and CDR2 are LNHDA and SQIVND (reference sequence). CDR3: CASSGTSGRGNEQFF. The CDR3 DNA is TGTGCCAGTAGTGGAACTAGCGGGAGGGGCAATGAGCAGTTCTTC.

There are many counts of this clonotype. The chain uses TRBV6-2 or TRBV6-3 and TRBJ2-1, with 11 bases matching TRBD2. V lost 6 bases, J lost 8 bases, and 9 bases stayed unmatched. The CDR3 consists of 15 residues. The V gene's germline CDR1 is MNHEY and CDR2 SVGEGT. CDR3: CASRVTSGGSYEQFF. The CDR3 nucleotides are TGTGCCAGCAGAGTAACTAGCGGGGGTTCCTATGAGCAGTTCTTC.

This clonotype showed up many times. The J gene is TRBJ1-5, the V gene TRBV6-5; 9 bases match TRBD1. In germline, CDR1 is MNHEY, CDR2 SVGAGI. The ends lost 2 bases at V and 7 bases at J; junction bases unmatched: 6. CDR3 length: 15 amino acids. CDR3 in DNA: TGTGCCAGCAGTTACAGGACAGGGGCAAGGCAGCCCCAGCATTTT. Translating gives CASSYRTGARQPQHF.

The chain has TRBV15 and TRBJ1-2; 8 positions match TRBD1. V gave up 4 bases and J gave up 8 bases; unmatched junction bases: 9. CDR3 length equals 14 residues. Germline CDR1 and CDR2: LNHNV and YYDKDF (reference sequence). The CDR3 nucleotides are TGTGCCACCAGCAACCAAGGCAGGGGGCGCGGCTACACCTTC. Translating gives CATSNQGRGRGYTF.

This clonotype was counted at least ten times. V is TRBV7-2 and J is TRBJ2-3, with TRBD2 matching 7 bases. This CDR3 is 16 amino acids long. Germline V CDR1 and CDR2: SGHTA, FQGNSA. J lost 1 base, V lost 1 base, and 5 bases had no gene match. CDR3 in amino acids: CASSLGAGEGTDTQYF. The CDR3 region has the DNA TGTGCCAGCAGCTTAGGGGCGGGAGAGGGCACAGATACGCAGTATTTT. Filled out from reference TRBV7-2 and TRBJ2-3, the complete variable domain reads GAGVSQSPSNKVTEKGKDVELRCDPISGHTALYWYRQSLGQGLEFLIYFQGNSAPDKSGLPSDRFSAERTGGSVSTLTIQRTQQEDSAVYLCASSLGAGEGTDTQYFGPGTRLTVL.

At least ten counts were recorded for this clonotype. The chain combines TRBV28 with TRBJ1-4; D is unclear. This CDR3 contains 13 residues. The V gene lost 2 bases and the J gene lost 8 bases, with 9 bases spanning the gap. Per the germline V gene, CDR1 is MDHEN and CDR2 is SYDVKM. The CDR3 here is CASSLGRVEKLFF. In DNA form, the CDR3 reads TGTGCCAGCAGTTTAGGAAGGGTCGAAAAACTGTTTTTT.

There are many counts of this clonotype. The chain employs TRBV27 and TRBJ2-2, with D perhaps matching TRBD1 (7 bases). Germline CDR1 and CDR2: MNHEY and SMNVEV (reference sequence). The CDR3 totals 16 residues. V dropped 3 bases and J dropped 6 bases, with 17 bases sitting between them. The CDR3 is CASSLGAGGYSGELFF. The CDR3, as DNA: TGTGCCAGCAGTTTGGGGGCAGGGGGGTATTCCGGGGAGCTGTTTTTT.

This clonotype was counted ten times or more. V and J are TRBV5-1 and TRBJ1-2; weak D call: TRBD1 (5 bases). The CDR3 sequence is 13 residues long. V dropped 0 bases and J dropped 8 bases, with 11 bases sitting between them. Germline values: CDR1 SGHRS, CDR2 YFSETQ. The CDR3 DNA sequence: TGCGCCAGCAGCTTGGAAGGGACGTCGGGCTACACCTTC. Translating it yields CASSLEGTSGYTF.

This clonotype was seen only a few times. This chain joins TRBV20-1 and TRBJ2-3; D unresolved. Per germline, CDR1 DFQATT and CDR2 SNEGSKA (reference sequence). V was cut by 0 bases and J by 1 base, with 11 bases left in between. This CDR3 has 15 residues. The CDR3, as DNA: TGCAGTGCTAGAGATCCCCCGCTACGCACAGATACGCAGTATTTT. Translating gives CSARDPPLRTDTQYF.

This clonotype has at least ten counts. This chain links TRBV9 with TRBJ2-2; D is unclear. Trimming shortened V by 2 bases and J by 1 base, and 9 bases separated the two germline ends. This CDR3 is 15 amino acids long. Germline assignment: CDR1 SGDLS and CDR2 YYNGEE. The CDR3 sequence is CASSVRLWNTGELFF. The DNA for the CDR3 is TGTGCCAGCAGCGTTAGACTTTGGAACACCGGGGAGCTGTTTTTT.

This clonotype was seen at least ten times. The rearrangement joins TRBV5-1 to TRBJ2-4, with 8 positions matching TRBD2. The CDR3 runs 15 residues. After removal of 5 bases from V and 7 bases from J, the junction contained 11 bases not matched to a gene. Germline values: CDR1 SGHRS, CDR2 YFSETQ. The chain's CDR3 is CASSPSIGGGNIQYF. CDR3 sequence (DNA): TGCGCCAGCAGTCCTTCGATCGGGGGGGGGAACATTCAGTACTTC.

This clonotype was recorded many times. The V call is TRBV12-3 or TRBV12-4, the J call TRBJ2-2; 12 nucleotides agree with TRBD1. The CDR3 sequence is 15 residues long. The ends lost 5 bases at V and 9 bases at J; junction bases unmatched: 7. The CDR3 DNA reads TGTGCCAGCAGTCTCCGGGACAGGGGGCGAAGGGAGCTGTTTTTT. Translating gives CASSLRDRGRRELFF.

The J gene is TRBJ1-3, the V gene TRBV12-3 or TRBV12-4, with 7 bases aligning to TRBD1. This CDR3 spans 15 amino acids. V lost 3 bases and J lost 4; bases outside the gene matches: 6. CDR3 in amino acids: CASSLGRGSGNTIYF. DNA of the CDR3: TGTGCCAGCAGTTTGGGCAGGGGGAGCGGAAACACCATATATTTT.

This clonotype was counted between two and nine times. V is TRBV6-6 and J is TRBJ1-3; no clear D gene. The CDR3 is 15 residues long. Germline CDR1 is MNHNY and CDR2 is SVGAGI (reference sequence). Trimming pared 0 bases from V and 0 bases from J, leaving 6 bases between. The CDR3 DNA follows: TGTGCCAGCAGTTACTCGGCCAGCTCTGGAAACACCATATATTTT. Its protein product is CASSYSASSGNTIYF.

The chain recombines TRBV25-1 with TRBJ1-2; weak D call: TRBD1 (5 bases). The CDR3 spans 15 residues. The V gene's germline CDR1 is MGHDK and CDR2 SYGVNS. V lost 1 base to trimming and J lost 3 bases, with 12 bases between them. CDR3 in DNA: TGTGCCAGCAGTGAATTGGGAGGGGAGGACTATGGCTACACCTTC. It yields the protein CASSELGGEDYGYTF.